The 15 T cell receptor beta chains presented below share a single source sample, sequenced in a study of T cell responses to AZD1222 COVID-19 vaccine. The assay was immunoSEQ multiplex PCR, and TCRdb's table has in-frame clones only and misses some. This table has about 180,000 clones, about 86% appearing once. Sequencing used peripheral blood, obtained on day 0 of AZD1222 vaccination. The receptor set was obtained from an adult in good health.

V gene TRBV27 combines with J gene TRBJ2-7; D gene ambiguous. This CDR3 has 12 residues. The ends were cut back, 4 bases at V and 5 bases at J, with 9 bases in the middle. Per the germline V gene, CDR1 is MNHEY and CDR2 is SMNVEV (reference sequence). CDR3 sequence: CASSSRSHEQYF. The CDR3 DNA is TGTGCCAGCAGTTCGCGTAGCCACGAGCAGTACTTC.

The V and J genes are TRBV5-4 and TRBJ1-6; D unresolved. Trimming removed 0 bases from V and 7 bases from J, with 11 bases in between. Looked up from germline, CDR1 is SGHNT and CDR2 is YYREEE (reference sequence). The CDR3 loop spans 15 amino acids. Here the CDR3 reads CASSLDPQSNSPLHF. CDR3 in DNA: TGTGCCAGCAGCTTGGACCCCCAAAGCAATTCACCCCTCCACTTT.

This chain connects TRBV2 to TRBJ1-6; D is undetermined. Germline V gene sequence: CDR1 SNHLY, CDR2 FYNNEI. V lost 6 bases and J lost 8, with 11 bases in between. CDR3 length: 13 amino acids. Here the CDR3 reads CASRDREDSPLHF. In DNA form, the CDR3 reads TGTGCCAGCAGGGACCGGGAGGATTCACCCCTCCACTTT.

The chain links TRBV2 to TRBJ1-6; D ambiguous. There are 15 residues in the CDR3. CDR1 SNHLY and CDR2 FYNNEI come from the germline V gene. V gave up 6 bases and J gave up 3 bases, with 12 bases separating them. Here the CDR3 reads CASSYTGFYNSPLHF. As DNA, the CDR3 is TGTGCCAGCAGCTACACCGGATTCTATAATTCACCCCTCCACTTT.

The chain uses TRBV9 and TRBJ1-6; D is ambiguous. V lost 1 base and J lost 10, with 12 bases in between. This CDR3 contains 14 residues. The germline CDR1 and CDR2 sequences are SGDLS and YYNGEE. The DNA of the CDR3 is TGTGCCAGCAGCGTATATGGTTTGGAGTCACCCCTCCACTTT. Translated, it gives CASSVYGLESPLHF. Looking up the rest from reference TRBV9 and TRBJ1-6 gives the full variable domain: DSGVTQTPKHLITATGQRVTLRCSPRSGDLSVYWYQQSLDQGLQFLIQYYNGEERAKGNILERFSAQQFPDLHSELNLSSLELGDSALYFCASSVYGLESPLHFGNGTRLTVT.

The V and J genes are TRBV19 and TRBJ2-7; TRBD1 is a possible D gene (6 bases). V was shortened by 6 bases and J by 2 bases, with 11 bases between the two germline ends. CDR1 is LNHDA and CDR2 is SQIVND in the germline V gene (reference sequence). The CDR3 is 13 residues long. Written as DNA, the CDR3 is TGTGCCAGTAGGAACAGGGAAGCCTACGAGCAGTACTTC. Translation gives CASRNREAYEQYF. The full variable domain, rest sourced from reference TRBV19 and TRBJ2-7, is DGGITQSPKYLFRKEGQNVTLSCEQNLNHDAMYWYRQDPGQGLRLIYYSQIVNDFQKGDIAEGYSVSREKKESFPLTVTSAQKNPTAFYLCASRNREAYEQYFGPGTRLTVT.

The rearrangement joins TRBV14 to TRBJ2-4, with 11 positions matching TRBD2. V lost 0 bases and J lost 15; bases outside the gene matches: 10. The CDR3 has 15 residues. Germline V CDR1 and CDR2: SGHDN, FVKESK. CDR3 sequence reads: CASSQDSSSGGERYF. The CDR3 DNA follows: TGTGCCAGCAGCCAAGATAGCAGTAGCGGGGGGGAAAGGTACTTC. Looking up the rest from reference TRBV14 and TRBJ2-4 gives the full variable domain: EAGVTQFPSHSVIEKGQTVTLRCDPISGHDNLYWYRRVMGKEIKFLLHFVKESKQDESGMPNNRFLAERTGGTYSTLKVQPAELEDSGVYFCASSQDSSSGGERYFGAGTRLSVL.

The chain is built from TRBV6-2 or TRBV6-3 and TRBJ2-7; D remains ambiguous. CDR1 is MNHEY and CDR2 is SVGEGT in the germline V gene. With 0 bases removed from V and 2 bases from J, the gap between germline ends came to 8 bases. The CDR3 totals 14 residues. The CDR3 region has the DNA TGTGCCAGCAGTTACTCCCAACCAGCCTACGAGCAGTACTTC. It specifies CASSYSQPAYEQYF.

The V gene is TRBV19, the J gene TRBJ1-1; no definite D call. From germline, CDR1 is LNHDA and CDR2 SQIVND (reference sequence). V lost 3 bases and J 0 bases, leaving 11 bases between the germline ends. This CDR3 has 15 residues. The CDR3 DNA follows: TGTGCCAGTAGTATGCGACCCAGGCTGAACACTGAAGCTTTCTTT. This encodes CASSMRPRLNTEAFF.

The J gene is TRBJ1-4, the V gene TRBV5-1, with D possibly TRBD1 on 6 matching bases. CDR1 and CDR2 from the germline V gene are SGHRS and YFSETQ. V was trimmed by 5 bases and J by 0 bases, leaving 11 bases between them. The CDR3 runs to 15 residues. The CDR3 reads CASRLTGPTNEKLFF. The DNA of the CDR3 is TGCGCCAGCAGGCTAACAGGGCCAACTAATGAAAAACTGTTTTTT.

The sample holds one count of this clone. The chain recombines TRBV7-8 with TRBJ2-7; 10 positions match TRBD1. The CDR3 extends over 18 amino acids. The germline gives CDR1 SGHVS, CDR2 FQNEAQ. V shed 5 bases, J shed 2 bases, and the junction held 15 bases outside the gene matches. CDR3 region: CASSLVIPGQGFAYEQYF. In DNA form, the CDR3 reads TGTGCCAGCAGCCTCGTCATACCGGGACAGGGGTTTGCCTACGAGCAGTACTTC.

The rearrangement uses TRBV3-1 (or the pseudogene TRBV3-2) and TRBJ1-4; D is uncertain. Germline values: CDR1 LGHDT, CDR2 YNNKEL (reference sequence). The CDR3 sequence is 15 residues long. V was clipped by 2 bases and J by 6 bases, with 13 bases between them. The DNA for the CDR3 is TGTGCCAGCAGCCAATCCCCGGGGAGGGATGAAAAACTGTTTTTT. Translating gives CASSQSPGRDEKLFF.

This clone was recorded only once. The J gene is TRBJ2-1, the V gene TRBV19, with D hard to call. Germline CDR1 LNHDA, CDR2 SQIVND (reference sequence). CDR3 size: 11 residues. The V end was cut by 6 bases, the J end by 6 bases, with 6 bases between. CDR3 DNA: TGTGCCAGTAGCATGATCAATGAGCAGTTCTTC. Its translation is CASSMINEQFF.

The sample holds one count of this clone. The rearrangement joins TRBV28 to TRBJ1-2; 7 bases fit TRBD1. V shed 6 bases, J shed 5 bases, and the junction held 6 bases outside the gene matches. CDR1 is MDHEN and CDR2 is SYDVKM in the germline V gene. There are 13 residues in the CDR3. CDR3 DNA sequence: TGTGCCAGCAGCCTCGGACAGGTATATGGCTACACCTTC. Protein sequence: CASSLGQVYGYTF.

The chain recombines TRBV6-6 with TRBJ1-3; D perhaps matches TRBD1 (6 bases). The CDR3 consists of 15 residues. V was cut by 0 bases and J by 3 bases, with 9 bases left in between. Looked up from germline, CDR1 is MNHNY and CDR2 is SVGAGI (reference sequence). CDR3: CASSYSKGHGNTIYF. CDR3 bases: TGTGCCAGCAGTTACTCAAAGGGACATGGAAACACCATATATTTT.